Detailed here is one T cell receptor (beta chain). These data are taken from a study of cytomegalovirus exposure and HLA in healthy donors. The V segment lost 4 bases and the J segment 6 bases; nucleotides outside the gene matches: 10. Looked up from germline, CDR1 is SGHTA and CDR2 is FQGNSA. This CDR3 has 17 amino acids. 13 Jbeta primers and 60 Vbeta primers were used for the PCR. The protocol was immunoSEQ multiplex PCR, while the TCRdb copy is restricted to in-frame clones and leaves out a portion. The table lists under 250,000 clones, around 80% of them singletons. The TCR sequence derives from a male donor in good health and CMV-seronegative. The chain joins TRBV7-2 to TRBJ2-1; TRBD2 agrees at 12 bases. Sample: PBMCs. In DNA, the CDR3 is TGTGCCAGCAGCTCCCCCAGACTAGCGGGAGCGGTCAATGAGCAGTTCTTC. Translating gives CASSSPRLAGAVNEQFF. Based on the CDR3 plus reference TRBV7-2 and TRBJ2-1, the full variable domain is GAGVSQSPSNKVTEKGKDVELRCDPISGHTALYWYRQSLGQGLEFLIYFQGNSAPDKSGLPSDRFSAERTGGSVSTLTIQRTQQEDSAVYLCASSSPRLAGAVNEQFFGPGTRLTVL.